The 25 T cell receptor beta chains presented below share a single source sample, sequenced in a study of TET2 disruption in CD19-targeted CAR T cells. These receptors lack a known antigen. Described treatment: autologous CTL019 cells: CD19 CAR with 4-1BB and CD3 zeta domains. Libraries were prepared by immunoSEQ multiplex PCR; TCRdb keeps only in-frame clonotypes and omits some of them. The specimen's table records more than 25,000 clones. This sample comprised CD8- CAR+ T cells sorted from cultured blood T cells, obtained for CD19 CAR T cell therapy. Sample subset: CD8-negative CAR-positive T cells from the infusion product. These receptor sequences come from a man in his 70s with chronic lymphocytic leukemia.

For this clone: The CDR3 end falls 3 residues outside the read, so it is completed with the germline J gene. This sequence joins TRBV9 and TRBJ1-6; D not resolved. There are 15 residues in the CDR3. Germline lookup yields CDR1 SGDLS and CDR2 YYNGEE. The V end was cut by 4 bases, the J end by 5 bases, with 13 bases between. The part of the CDR3 DNA that was read is TGTGCCAGCAGCCAGACAACCAGTAATAATTCACCC. Translated, it gives CASSQTTSNNSP. The complete CDR3 reads CASSQTTSNNSPLHF.

As for this clone: The read ends 3 residues before the CDR3 terminus; that terminus is restored from the germline J gene. V and J are TRBV18 and TRBJ2-2, with 8 nucleotides matching TRBD1. The CDR3 length is 15 residues. Germline CDR1 and CDR2: KGHSH and LQKENI. V shed 3 bases and J 6 bases; nucleotides not matched to a gene: 6. The CDR3: CASSPRQGRAGELFF. The sequenced part of the CDR3 DNA is TGTGCCAGCTCACCTCGACAGGGGCGCGCCGGGGAG. The whole variable domain, filled in from reference TRBV18 and TRBJ2-2, reads NAGVMQNPRHLVRRRGQEARLRCSPMKGHSHVYWYRQLPEEGLKFMVYLQKENIIDESGMPKERFSAEFPKEGPSILRIQQVVRGDSAAYFCASSPRQGRAGELFFGEGSRLTVL.

Concerning this clone itself: The read halts 3 residues ahead of the CDR3 end, with the missing end drawn from the germline J gene. In the same sample, other DNA sequences code for this CDR3. V is TRBV18 and J is TRBJ1-1, with a weak D call TRBD1 (5 bases). Germline V gene data show CDR1 as KGHSH and CDR2 as LQKENI. The CDR3 runs 16 residues. CDR3 bases read: TGTGCCAGCTCACCATACGACGCGACCGAAGGGGAGACC. Protein product: CASSPYDATEGET. The complete CDR3 sequence is CASSPYDATEGETAFF.

To note about this clone: The read halts 3 residues ahead of the CDR3 end, with the missing end drawn from the germline J gene. This sequence joins TRBV29-1 and TRBJ2-2; D might be TRBD2 (5 bases). CDR1 and CDR2 (germline): SQVTM, ANQGSEA. V lost 7 bases to trimming and J lost 0 bases, with 15 bases between them. The CDR3 extends over 15 amino acids. CDR3 in amino acids: CSATGEIANTGELFF. CDR3 DNA (partial): TGCAGCGCCACCGGGGAGATCGCGAACACCGGGGAG.

To note about this clone: The CDR3 end falls 3 residues outside the read, so it is completed with the germline J gene. The genes are TRBV19 and TRBJ2-4; 8 bases align to TRBD1. The CDR3 is 14 residues long. Germline V gene data show CDR1 as LNHDA and CDR2 as SQIVND (reference sequence). The sequenced part of the CDR3 DNA is TGTGCCAGTCGAGAGACAGGGGTCAATCAGCCT. This gives the protein CASRETGVNQP. The CDR3, in full, reads CASRETGVNQPQYF.

A note on this clone: The missing CDR3 end, 3 residues past where the read stops, is filled in from the germline J gene. This rearrangement joins TRBV29-1 to TRBJ1-5, with 7 bases lining up with TRBD1. J lost 7 bases, V lost 7 bases, and 10 bases had no gene match. In germline, CDR1 is SQVTM, CDR2 ANQGSEA. The CDR3 has 13 residues. The part of the CDR3 DNA that was read is TGCAGCGCCAGGGGGAACCCGGGGCAGCCC. This gives the protein CSARGNPGQP. The whole CDR3 reads CSARGNPGQPQHF.

In the case of this clone: The read terminates 3 residues before the CDR3 end, so the remaining end is supplied by the germline J gene. V and J are TRBV5-4 and TRBJ2-3, with D maybe TRBD2 (7 bases). The CDR3 has 15 amino acids. Germline V gives CDR1 SGHNT, CDR2 YYREEE (reference sequence). Trimming removed 4 bases at V and 0 bases at J, with 12 bases between. The CDR3 DNA, read in part, is TGTGCCAGCAGCCGGAGGGGGGGCAGCACAGATACG. Translated: CASSRRGGSTDT. The full CDR3 sequence reads CASSRRGGSTDTQYF.

Points on this clone: Read coverage stops 3 residues before the CDR3 terminus; the germline J gene supplies the remainder. V is TRBV20-1 and J is TRBJ1-2; the match to TRBD1 covers 10 bases. The CDR3 sequence is 13 residues long. The germline V gene encodes CDR1 DFQATT and CDR2 SNEGSKA (reference sequence). CDR3 protein: CSARPGQGRGYTF. Incomplete CDR3 DNA: TGCAGTGCTAGGCCGGGACAGGGGAGGGGC.

Comment on this clone: The read ends 3 residues shy of where the CDR3 ends; the end is completed using the germline J gene. The chain uses TRBV10-3 and TRBJ1-4; 9 nucleotides align to TRBD1. The junction had 8 bases not matched to a gene; V was cut back by 6 bases and J by 3 bases. The CDR3 runs to 16 residues. Germline CDR1 ENHRY, CDR2 SYGVKD. CDR3: CAISEDRGRANEKLFF. The CDR3 bases that were read are TGTGCCATCAGCGAGGACAGGGGAAGAGCTAATGAAAAA.

Points on this clone: The missing CDR3 end, 3 residues past where the read stops, is filled in from the germline J gene. This sequence joins TRBV6-1 and TRBJ1-2; D call uncertain. The CDR3 is 13 amino acids. Trimming took 2 bases from V and 4 from J, leaving 8 bases between them. The germline gives CDR1 MNHNS, CDR2 SASEGT. The sequenced part of the CDR3 DNA is TGTGCCAGCAGTGAATCTGTCAGCTATGGC. It is translated as CASSESVSYG. The full CDR3 sequence reads CASSESVSYGYTF.

Comment on this clone: The DNA ends 3 residues before the CDR3 does, and the rest of the CDR3 is filled in from the germline J gene. The chain employs TRBV27 and TRBJ2-7; 12 bases align to TRBD2. The ends lost 6 bases at V and 3 bases at J; junction bases unmatched: 3. The CDR3 is 14 amino acids. CDR1 and CDR2 from the germline V gene are MNHEY and SMNVEV (reference sequence). The CDR3 sequence: CASSLTSGSYEQYF. CDR3 bases read: TGTGCCAGCAGCTTGACTAGCGGGAGCTACGAG.

Concerning this clone itself: Read coverage stops 3 residues before the CDR3 terminus; the germline J gene supplies the remainder. This rearrangement joins TRBV5-1 to TRBJ2-3, with D tentatively TRBD2 (5 bases). The germline CDR1 and CDR2 sequences are SGHRS and YFSETQ. V gave up 0 bases and J gave up 2 bases, with 13 bases separating them. This CDR3 spans 16 amino acids. The covered CDR3 bases are TGCGCCAGCAGCTTGGCCGTAGCGACCAACACAGATACG. It is translated as CASSLAVATNTDT. The entire CDR3 is CASSLAVATNTDTQYF. The entire variable domain, with the rest obtained from reference TRBV5-1 and TRBJ2-3, is as follows: KAGVTQTPRYLIKTRGQQVTLSCSPISGHRSVSWYQQTPGQGLQFLFEYFSETQRNKGNFPGRFSGRQFSNSRSEMNVSTLELGDSALYLCASSLAVATNTDTQYFGPGTRLTVL.

This clone is classed as medium-sized by frequency. The CDR3 goes on 3 residues after the read ends, and that part is filled in from the germline J gene. The rearrangement links TRBV29-1 to TRBJ1-2, with 9 bases fitting TRBD1. Trimming at V came to 7 bases and at J to 4 bases, leaving 13 bases not matched to a gene. The CDR3 contains 15 residues. Germline V gives CDR1 SQVTM, CDR2 ANQGSEA. CDR3 DNA (partial): TGCAGCGCTGGGGGGACAGGGATGCGCGGCTATGGC. It specifies CSAGGTGMRGYG. The CDR3 in full is CSAGGTGMRGYGYTF.

A note on this clone: The read terminates 3 residues ahead of where the CDR3 ends, so the germline J gene completes it. The chain has TRBV30 and TRBJ2-4, with TRBD2 as a possible D gene (7 bases). Germline values: CDR1 GTSNPN, CDR2 SVGIG (reference sequence). The CDR3 covers 13 residues. CDR3 loop: CAWSRGGDQPQYF. The sequenced CDR3 bases are TGTGCCTGGTCCAGGGGAGGGGATCAGCCT.

As concerns this clone: The read is 3 residues too short to cover the CDR3 end, so that end is filled in from the germline J gene. The chain recombines TRBV20-1 with TRBJ2-7; 7 bases align to TRBD2. CDR3 length equals 14 residues. Germline CDR1 DFQATT, CDR2 SNEGSKA (reference sequence). Losses at the gene ends were 5 bases for V and 0 bases for J; bases not matched to a gene: 7. The CDR3 bases that were read are TGCAGTGCTGTCTCTAGCGGAAGCTCCTACGAG. Encoded protein: CSAVSSGSSYE. The full CDR3 protein reads CSAVSSGSSYEQYF.

To note about this clone: The read is 3 residues too short to cover the CDR3 end, so that end is filled in from the germline J gene. J is TRBJ1-6 and V is TRBV11-2; tentative D call: TRBD1 (5 bases). Per the germline V gene, CDR1 is SGHAT and CDR2 is FQNNGV. This CDR3 comprises 14 residues. Trimming cost V 4 bases and J 5 bases, with 9 bases left between them. Here the CDR3 reads CASSSMTDNSPLHF. CDR3 DNA (partial): TGTGCCAGCAGCTCAATGACAGATAATTCACCC.

A word on this clone: With the read ending 3 residues before the CDR3 end, the germline J gene is used to fill in that end. The chain uses TRBV11-1 and TRBJ1-5, with D unclear. Trimming removed 5 bases at V and 4 bases at J, with 12 bases between. The length of the CDR3 is 14 residues. Per the germline V gene, CDR1 is SGHAT and CDR2 is FQDESV (reference sequence). The DNA read from the CDR3 is TGTGCCAGCAGCGACGGCACGGGGAATCAGCCC. Amino acids: CASSDGTGNQP. The full CDR3 is CASSDGTGNQPQHF.

A remark on this clone: Sequencing ends 3 residues short of the CDR3 end; the germline J gene provides the rest. The chain is built from TRBV27 and TRBJ1-6, with 8 bases lining up with TRBD1. Germline V CDR1 and CDR2: MNHEY, SMNVEV (reference sequence). CDR3 size: 12 residues. J gave up 7 bases and V 10 bases, and 3 bases lay outside the gene matches. The DNA read from the CDR3 is TGTGCCACCCGACAGGGGAATTCACCC. Amino acids: CATRQGNSP. The full CDR3 reads CATRQGNSPLHF.

Regarding this clone: From the germline J gene comes the end of the CDR3, since the read stops 3 residues before it. V is TRBV4-1 and J is TRBJ2-4, with TRBD2 matching over 10 bases. The germline V gene has CDR1 MGHRA and CDR2 YSYEKL. This CDR3 region has 17 residues. The CDR3 DNA, read in part, is TGCGCCAGCAGCCAAGTTGAGCGGGGGGGCGGCGGGGAGACT. Its translation is CASSQVERGGGGET. The whole CDR3 is CASSQVERGGGGETQYF.

About this clone itself: Germline and junction disagree at one end, which may indicate a read error. The read ends 3 residues shy of where the CDR3 ends; the end is completed using the germline J gene. This sample also contains other DNA sequences that code for the same CDR3. The chain employs TRBV14 and TRBJ1-2; no definite D call. This CDR3 is 12 amino acids long. The germline V gene encodes CDR1 SGHDN and CDR2 FVKESK. The sequenced CDR3 bases are TGTGCCACCCGGACGGGGAACTATGGT. Translation gives CATRTGNYG. The full CDR3 is CATRTGNYGYTF.

With regard to this clone: The CDR3 is cut off 3 residues early in the read; its end comes from the germline J gene. V and J are TRBV10-3 and TRBJ2-7; D remains ambiguous. The germline V and J ends were trimmed by 6 bases and 5 bases, with 11 bases remaining between them. CDR3 length: 12 amino acids. Germline CDR1 and CDR2: ENHRY and SYGVKD. CDR3 DNA (partial): TGTGCCATCAGAGGTTTCGAGGACGAG. Amino acids: CAIRGFEDE. The entire CDR3 protein reads CAIRGFEDEQYF.

As for this clone: The DNA ends 3 residues before the CDR3 does, and the rest of the CDR3 is filled in from the germline J gene. Other DNA sequences in the same sample also yield this CDR3. The V call is TRBV6-1, the J call TRBJ1-2, with a weak D call TRBD1 (5 bases). This CDR3 is 12 amino acids long. The V gene's germline CDR1 is MNHNS and CDR2 SASEGT. CDR3 amino acids: CASNDRGVGYTF. Partial CDR3 DNA: TGTGCCAGCAATGATCGGGGGGTGGGT.

Note on this clone: The read finishes 3 residues shy of the CDR3 end, and the germline J gene is used to complete it. The gene calls are TRBV7-7 and TRBJ1-2; D is unclear. Germline V lookup: CDR1 SSHAT, CDR2 FNYEAQ (reference sequence). The CDR3 loop spans 13 amino acids. Here the CDR3 reads CASSSQVYNDYTF. The covered CDR3 bases are TGTGCCAGCAGCTCGCAGGTTTACAATGAC.

For this clone: The sequence runs out 3 residues before the end of the CDR3; the remainder is reconstructed from the germline J gene. Other DNA sequences in the same sample also yield this CDR3. The chain has TRBV7-2 and TRBJ1-2; D gene unclear. Germline V gene sequence: CDR1 SGHTA, CDR2 FQGNSA. The CDR3 extends over 14 amino acids. V was clipped by 0 bases and J by 2 bases, with 7 bases between them. CDR3 residues: CASSLARANYGYTF. The DNA read from the CDR3 is TGTGCCAGCAGCTTAGCGCGGGCAAACTATGGC.

Comments on this clone: Read data end 3 residues before the CDR3 end; the end is taken from the germline J gene. The chain employs TRBV19 and TRBJ1-1; 10 bases are a match to TRBD1. Germline-derived CDR1 and CDR2 are LNHDA and SQIVND (reference sequence). CDR3 length equals 18 residues. The junction had 13 bases not matched to a gene; V was cut back by 6 bases and J by 0 bases. CDR3 sequence: CASSTSGTGVSVNTEAFF. The sequenced CDR3 bases are TGTGCCAGTAGCACTTCCGGGACAGGGGTGTCCGTGAACACTGAA.